This record covers a single T cell receptor (beta chain). The sample comes from a study of blood T cell repertoires in COVID-19. Sequencing was performed with immunoSEQ multiplex PCR; in TCRdb, only in-frame clones are kept and a portion is missing. The data contain roughly 200,000 clones, approximately 89% of them seen just once; the ten biggest clones take up more than 3.5%. The CDR3 extends over 15 amino acids. V was shortened by 1 base and J by 5 bases, with 14 bases between the two germline ends. From germline, CDR1 is MGHDK and CDR2 SYGVNS. The rearrangement uses TRBV25-1 and TRBJ2-5, with a possible D match to TRBD1 (5 bases). This sequence originates from a woman between 25 and 40 years old with acute or convalescent COVID-19. Sequencing used peripheral blood. CDR3 nucleotides: TGTGCCAGCAGTGAATCTGGGGCAGGTGGGGAGACCCAGTACTTC. Its translation: CASSESGAGGETQYF.